This note documents a single T cell receptor (beta chain) sequence. Its matching antigen is unknown. The CDR3 contains 16 residues. The V gene end was trimmed by 1 base and the J gene end by 6 bases; junction bases not matched to a gene: 7. Germline V gives CDR1 SGHAT, CDR2 FQDESV (reference sequence). This entry is derived from a study of metastatic and nonmetastatic thyroid tumors. For the study at large: Across blood and tumor or nodule tissue, repertoires from malignant and benign thyroid patients were compared with one another. Study-wide results and caveats: Benign nodules were reported to have significantly lower TCR beta diversity than malignant thyroid tumors, in blood and tumor.

TCRdb reprocessed the PCR reads via MiXCR. The repertoire includes tens of thousands of clones, around 20% of them detected once, and about a sixth sits in the top ten. None of the patients had undergone any treatment ahead of thyroid surgery. The J gene is TRBJ2-1, the V gene TRBV11-1; TRBD2 aligns across 9 bases. This TCR was recovered from a female donor with papillary thyroid cancer or a benign thyroid nodule (not recorded which). Some clones in this sample may be carry-over from other donors' samples. The sequencing input was blood. The CDR3 protein is CASSLVRLAGVNEQFF. The DNA of the CDR3 is TGTGCCAGCAGCTTAGTTCGCTTAGCGGGAGTCAATGAGCAGTTCTTC.